This paragraph reports one TCR beta chain. Its antigen is undetermined. A junction end diverges from the germline sequence, so it may reflect a read error. Alpha and beta constant-region primers primed reverse transcription of 500 to 550 ng RNA. Each of the alpha and beta chains got its own library through chain-specific third strand synthesis with indices. Each CDR3 protein gets one entry after TCRdb re-called the 5' RACE reads with MiXCR. The sample lists approximately 16,000 distinct CDR3 sequences; 9.4% were seen once. The data were taken from a study of HIV-infected patients and healthy controls. Study results and caveats: Only sixteen HIV-infected individuals were processed, a major limit on how widely findings apply. HIV-infected patients and controls differed significantly in mean usage of eight alpha and eight beta V genes. Unequal distinct sequence numbers between patients and controls complicated comparisons.

All unsorted peripheral T cells were captured because whole blood was used without fractionation. Germline CDR1 is KGHSH and CDR2 is LQKENI. The CDR3 runs to 13 residues. The rearrangement joins TRBV18 to TRBJ1-1; D is unresolved. This TCR derives from an adult in good health. The sequenced sample consisted of blood. In DNA, the CDR3 is TGTGCCAGCACACCCCCGATGAACACTGAAGCTTTCTTT. This sequence encodes CASTPPMNTEAFF.